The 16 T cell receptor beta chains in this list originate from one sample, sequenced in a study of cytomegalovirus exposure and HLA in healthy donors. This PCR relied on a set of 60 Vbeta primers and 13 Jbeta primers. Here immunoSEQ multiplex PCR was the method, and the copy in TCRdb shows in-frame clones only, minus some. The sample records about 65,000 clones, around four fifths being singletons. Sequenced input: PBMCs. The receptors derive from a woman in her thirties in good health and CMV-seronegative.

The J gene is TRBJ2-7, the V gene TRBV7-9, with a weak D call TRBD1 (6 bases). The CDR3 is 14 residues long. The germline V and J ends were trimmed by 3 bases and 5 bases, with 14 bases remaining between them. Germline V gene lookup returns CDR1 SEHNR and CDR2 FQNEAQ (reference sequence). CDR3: CASSFVGQGNEQYF. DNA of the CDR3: TGTGCCAGCAGCTTCGTGGGGCAGGGGAACGAGCAGTACTTC.

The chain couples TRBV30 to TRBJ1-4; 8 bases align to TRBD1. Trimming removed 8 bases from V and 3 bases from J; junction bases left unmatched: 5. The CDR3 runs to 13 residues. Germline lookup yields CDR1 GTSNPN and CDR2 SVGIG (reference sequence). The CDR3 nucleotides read TGTGCCGGCAGGGGGCTGGCTAATGAAAAACTGTTTTTT. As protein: CAGRGLANEKLFF.

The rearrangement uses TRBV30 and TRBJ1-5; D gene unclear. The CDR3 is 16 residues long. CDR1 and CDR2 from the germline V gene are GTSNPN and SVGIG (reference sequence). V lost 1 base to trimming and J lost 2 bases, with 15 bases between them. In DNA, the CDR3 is TGTGCCTGGAGTGGCCCGGGGAGGATGGGCAATCAGCCCCAGCATTTT. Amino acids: CAWSGPGRMGNQPQHF.

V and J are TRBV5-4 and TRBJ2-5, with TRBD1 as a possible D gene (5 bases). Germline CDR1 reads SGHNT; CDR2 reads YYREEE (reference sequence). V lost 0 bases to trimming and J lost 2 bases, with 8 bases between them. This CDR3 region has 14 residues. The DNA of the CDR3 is TGTGCCAGCAGCTTGGGACAGAGACAAGAGACCCAGTACTTC. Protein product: CASSLGQRQETQYF.

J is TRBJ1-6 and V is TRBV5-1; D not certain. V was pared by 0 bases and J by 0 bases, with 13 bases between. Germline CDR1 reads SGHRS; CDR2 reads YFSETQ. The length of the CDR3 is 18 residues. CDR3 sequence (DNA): TGCGCCAGCAGCTTGGTTGGCCAGACTAGCTCCTATAATTCACCCCTCCACTTT. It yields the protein CASSLVGQTSSYNSPLHF.

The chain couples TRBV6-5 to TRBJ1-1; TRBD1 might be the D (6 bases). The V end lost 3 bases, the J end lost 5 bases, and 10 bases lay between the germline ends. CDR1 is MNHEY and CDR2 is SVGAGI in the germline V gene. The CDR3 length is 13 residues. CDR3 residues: CASSYYRDTEAFF. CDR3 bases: TGTGCCAGCAGTTATTACAGGGATACTGAAGCTTTCTTT.

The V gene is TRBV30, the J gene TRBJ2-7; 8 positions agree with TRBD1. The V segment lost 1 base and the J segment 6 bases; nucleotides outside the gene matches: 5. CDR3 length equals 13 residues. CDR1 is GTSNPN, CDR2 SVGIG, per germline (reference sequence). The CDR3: CAWSGTGWAEQYF. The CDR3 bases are TGTGCCTGGAGTGGGACAGGGTGGGCCGAGCAGTACTTC.

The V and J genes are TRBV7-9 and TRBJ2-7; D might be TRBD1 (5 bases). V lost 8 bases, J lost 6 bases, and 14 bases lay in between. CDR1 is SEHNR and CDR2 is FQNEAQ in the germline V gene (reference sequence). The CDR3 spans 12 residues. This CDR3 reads CASGRVGAEQYF. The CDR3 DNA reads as TGTGCCAGCGGCAGGGTAGGGGCCGAGCAGTACTTC.

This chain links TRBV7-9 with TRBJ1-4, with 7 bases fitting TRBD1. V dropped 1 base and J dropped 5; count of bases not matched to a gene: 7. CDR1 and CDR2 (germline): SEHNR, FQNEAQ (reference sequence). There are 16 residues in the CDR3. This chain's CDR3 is CASSLGRQGGNEKLFF. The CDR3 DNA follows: TGTGCCAGCAGCTTAGGGAGACAGGGTGGGAATGAAAAACTGTTTTTT.

Written as DNA, the CDR3 is TGTGCCAGCAGTCTCCATAAGAGTGGGGGCGAGAAGCAGTTCTTC. Translated, it gives CASSLHKSGGEKQFF. The chain carries TRBV11-2 and TRBJ2-1, with D perhaps matching TRBD1 (6 bases). V lost 6 bases to trimming and J lost 11 bases, with 23 bases between them. The germline V gene has CDR1 SGHAT and CDR2 FQNNGV. The CDR3 sequence is 15 residues long.

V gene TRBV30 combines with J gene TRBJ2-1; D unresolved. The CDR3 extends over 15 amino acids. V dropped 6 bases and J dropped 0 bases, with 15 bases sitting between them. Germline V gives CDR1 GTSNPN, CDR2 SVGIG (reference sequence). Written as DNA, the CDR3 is TGTGCCTGCACCAAAGAAAGCTTCTCCTACAATGAGCAGTTCTTC. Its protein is CACTKESFSYNEQFF.

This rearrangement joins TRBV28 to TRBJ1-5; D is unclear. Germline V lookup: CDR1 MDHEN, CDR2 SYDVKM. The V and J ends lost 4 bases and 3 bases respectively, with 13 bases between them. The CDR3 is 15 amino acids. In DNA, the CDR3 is TGTGCCAGCAGTTCACCGGCAGGACTCAATCAGCCCCAGCATTTT. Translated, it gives CASSSPAGLNQPQHF.

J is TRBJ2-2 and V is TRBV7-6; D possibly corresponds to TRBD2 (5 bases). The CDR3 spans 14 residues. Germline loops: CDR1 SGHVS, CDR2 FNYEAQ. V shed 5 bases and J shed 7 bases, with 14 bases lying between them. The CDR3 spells CASSELGEDGELFF. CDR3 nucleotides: TGTGCCAGCAGCGAACTAGGAGAGGACGGGGAGCTGTTTTTT.

In nucleotides, the CDR3 is TGTGCCAGCAGTCCGCAGGATTCTCCCGGCTACGAGCAGTACTTC. This gives the protein CASSPQDSPGYEQYF. The chain employs TRBV6-5 and TRBJ2-7; D not resolved. Trimming stripped 5 bases from V and 3 bases from J, with 17 bases between. Germline V CDR1 and CDR2: MNHEY, SVGAGI. CDR3 size: 15 residues.

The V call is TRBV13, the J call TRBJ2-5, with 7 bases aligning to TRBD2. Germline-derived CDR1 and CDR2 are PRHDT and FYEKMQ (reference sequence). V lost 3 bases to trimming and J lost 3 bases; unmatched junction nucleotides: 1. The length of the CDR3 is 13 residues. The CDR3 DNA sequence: TGTGCCAGCAGCTTTGGGGGGGAAGAGACCCAGTACTTC. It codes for CASSFGGEETQYF.

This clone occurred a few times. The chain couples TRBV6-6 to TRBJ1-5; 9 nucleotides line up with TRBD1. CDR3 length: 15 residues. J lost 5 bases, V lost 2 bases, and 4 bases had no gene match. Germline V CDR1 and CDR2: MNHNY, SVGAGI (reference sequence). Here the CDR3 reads CASSYRDRAHQPQHF. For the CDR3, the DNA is TGTGCCAGCAGTTACCGGGACAGGGCGCATCAGCCCCAGCATTTT.